This T cell receptor (beta chain) was retrieved from a study of blood T cells in healthy people across ages. The CDR3 contains 15 residues. Trimming at V came to 3 bases and at J to 13 bases, leaving 13 bases not matched to a gene. Germline V CDR1 and CDR2: SGHVS, FQNEAQ. The authors ran a second PCR of roughly 6 to 11 cycles using a sample-barcoded 5' primer and a J-beta primer mix. TCRdb passed the 5' RACE reads through MiXCR, listing each CDR3 protein once. This sample has roughly 700,000 distinct CDR3 sequences, with about 30% found just once. Study findings and constraints: From one million sequenced T cells, diversity estimates were lower bounds.

A word on this clonotype: The antigen is unknown.

A minimum of 6 million PBMCs was isolated per sample. The TCR comes from a woman of 80 years or more in good health. The V gene is TRBV7-8, the J gene TRBJ2-2; 8 nucleotides match TRBD2. The material sequenced was blood. CDR3 sequence reads: CASSFNIAGPSGLFF. In nucleotides, the CDR3 is TGTGCCAGCAGCTTTAACATAGCGGGACCCTCTGGGCTGTTTTTT.